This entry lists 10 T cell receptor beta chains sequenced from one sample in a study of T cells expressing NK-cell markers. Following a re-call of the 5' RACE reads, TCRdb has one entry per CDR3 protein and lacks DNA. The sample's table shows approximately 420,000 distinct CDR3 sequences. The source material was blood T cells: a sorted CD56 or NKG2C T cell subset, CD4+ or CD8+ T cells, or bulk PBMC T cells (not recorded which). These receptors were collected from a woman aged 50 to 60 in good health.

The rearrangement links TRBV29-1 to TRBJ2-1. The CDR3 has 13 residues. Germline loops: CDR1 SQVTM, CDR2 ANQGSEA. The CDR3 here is CSVAELTVNEQFF.

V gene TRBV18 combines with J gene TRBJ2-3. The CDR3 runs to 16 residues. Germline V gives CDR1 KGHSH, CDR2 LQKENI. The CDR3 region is CASSPPAVPDTDTQYF.

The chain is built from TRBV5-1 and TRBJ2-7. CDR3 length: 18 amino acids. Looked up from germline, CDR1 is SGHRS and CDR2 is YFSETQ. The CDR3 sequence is CASSLVTDQYQSAYEQYF.

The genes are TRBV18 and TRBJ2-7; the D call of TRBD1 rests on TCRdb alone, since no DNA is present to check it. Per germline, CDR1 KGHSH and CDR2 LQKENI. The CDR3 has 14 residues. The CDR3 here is CASSPMGPPYEQYF.

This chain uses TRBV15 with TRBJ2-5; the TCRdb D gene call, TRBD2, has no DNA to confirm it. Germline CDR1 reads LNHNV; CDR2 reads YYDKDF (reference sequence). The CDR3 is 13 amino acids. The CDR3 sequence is CATGGNRQETQYF.

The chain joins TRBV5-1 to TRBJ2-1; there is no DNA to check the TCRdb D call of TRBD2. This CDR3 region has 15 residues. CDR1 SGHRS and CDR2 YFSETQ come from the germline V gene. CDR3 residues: CASSLAYGATDEQFF.

Here the CDR3 reads CASSFLASGSKHFF. The rearrangement joins TRBV27 to TRBJ2-1; TCRdb gives TRBD2 as the D gene, but with no DNA this cannot be confirmed. The CDR3 has 14 amino acids. Germline CDR1 reads MNHEY; CDR2 reads SMNVEV (reference sequence).

CDR3 protein: CATSRPPSYEQFF. The chain uses TRBV15 and TRBJ2-1; with no DNA, the TCRdb D assignment of TRBD1 cannot be verified. Germline lookup yields CDR1 LNHNV and CDR2 YYDKDF (reference sequence). The CDR3 length is 13 residues.

CDR3 loop: CASSYRSDPPYEQYF. The chain couples TRBV6-6 to TRBJ2-7; as DNA is missing, the TRBD2 call by TCRdb cannot be tested. Germline V CDR1 and CDR2: MNHNY, SVGAGI (reference sequence). The CDR3 contains 15 residues.

CDR3 amino acids: CASSPRQGASVWTQYF. This rearrangement joins TRBV28 to TRBJ2-3; TCRdb selects TRBD1, and the lack of DNA leaves this call unchecked. Germline assignment: CDR1 MDHEN and CDR2 SYDVKM. This CDR3 has 16 residues.